Below are 12 T cell receptor beta chains sequenced from a single sample in a study of blood T cell repertoires in COVID-19 (dated by TCRdb to the early 2020s). The method was the immunoSEQ multiplex PCR assay. The clones in this table, taken by TCRdb from immuneACCESS, are in-frame only. Not every clone is retained; where verified, under half of the shortfall comes from an unresolved V gene, and the cause of the rest is unknown. The sample table records around 110,000 clones; 90% of these occur just once. The top ten clonotypes cover 1.8% of the sample. Sequenced input: peripheral blood. These receptors originate from a human donor with active COVID-19. The donor label of this sample is uncertain.

The V gene is TRBV6-5, the J gene TRBJ2-1, with D possibly matching TRBD2 (6 bases). This CDR3 contains 15 residues. Germline V gene sequence: CDR1 MNHEY, CDR2 SVGAGI. Trimming removed 4 bases from V and 4 bases from J, with 14 bases in between. DNA for the CDR3: TGTGCCAGCAGTTGGCGGGACCCTATATACAATGAGCAGTTCTTC. Translation gives CASSWRDPIYNEQFF.

V is TRBV28 and J is TRBJ2-1, with 12 bases fitting TRBD2. CDR3 length: 15 amino acids. Germline CDR1 is MDHEN and CDR2 is SYDVKM. Trimming took 5 bases from V and 7 from J; bases not matched to a gene: 6. The CDR3 DNA reads as TGTGCCAGCAGTCCACTAGCGGGGGGCCAAAATGAGCAGTTCTTC. It codes for CASSPLAGGQNEQFF. Drawing the rest from reference TRBV28 and TRBJ2-1, the complete variable domain is DVKVTQSSRYLVKRTGEKVFLECVQDMDHENMFWYRQDPGLGLRLIYFSYDVKMKEKGDIPEGYSVSREKKERFSLILESASTNQTSMYLCASSPLAGGQNEQFFGPGTRLTVL.

J is TRBJ1-3 and V is TRBV11-2; 8 bases are shared with TRBD1. The CDR3 is 15 residues long. Germline trimming cut 5 bases from V and 4 bases from J; bases unmatched to any gene: 7. Germline values: CDR1 SGHAT, CDR2 FQNNGV. The CDR3 loop reads CASSHRTGKGNTIYF. In DNA, the CDR3 is TGTGCCAGCAGCCACAGGACAGGGAAGGGAAACACCATATATTTT.

The V call is TRBV19, the J call TRBJ2-2, with a possible D match to TRBD1 (7 bases). The CDR3 has 15 residues. The ends were cut back, 6 bases at V and 0 bases at J, with 11 bases in the middle. In germline, CDR1 is LNHDA, CDR2 SQIVND (reference sequence). The CDR3 protein is CASSGGGANTGELFF. For the CDR3, the DNA is TGTGCCAGTAGCGGAGGGGGCGCGAACACCGGGGAGCTGTTTTTT. Looking up the rest from reference TRBV19 and TRBJ2-2 gives the full variable domain: DGGITQSPKYLFRKEGQNVTLSCEQNLNHDAMYWYRQDPGQGLRLIYYSQIVNDFQKGDIAEGYSVSREKKESFPLTVTSAQKNPTAFYLCASSGGGANTGELFFGEGSRLTVL.

The V gene is TRBV4-3, the J gene TRBJ2-1; 11 bases line up with TRBD1. Trimming took 2 bases from V and 8 from J; bases not matched to a gene: 8. Germline values: CDR1 LGHNA, CDR2 YSLEER. The CDR3 contains 16 residues. CDR3: CASSQHPGQGDYEQFF. The CDR3 DNA reads as TGCGCCAGCAGCCAACATCCGGGACAGGGGGACTATGAGCAGTTCTTC.

V and J are TRBV7-2 and TRBJ2-3, with D tentatively TRBD1 (6 bases). The CDR3 runs 16 residues. CDR1 and CDR2 (germline): SGHTA, FQGNSA. V lost 9 bases, J lost 0 bases, and 19 bases lay in between. The CDR3 here is CASRRQEQTSTDTQYF. CDR3 coding DNA: TGTGCCAGTCGAAGACAGGAGCAAACTAGCACAGATACGCAGTATTTT.

This clone was detected only once. The rearrangement uses TRBV29-1 and TRBJ2-3, with a weak D call TRBD1 (6 bases). The CDR3 runs 13 residues. V lost 7 bases and J 4 bases, leaving 15 bases between the germline ends. Germline CDR1 and CDR2: SQVTM and ANQGSEA. The CDR3 bases are TGCAGCGCTGGGGCAGGGGAGTCAGATACGCAGTATTTT. Protein product: CSAGAGESDTQYF.

The J gene is TRBJ2-6, the V gene TRBV7-3, with unresolved D. Between the trimmed V and J ends, which lost 2 bases and 4 bases, there was a span of 9 bases. Germline CDR1 is SGHTA and CDR2 is FQGTGA. This CDR3 has 15 residues. The CDR3 DNA reads TGTGCCAGCAGCTTATTTGCAGGCGGGGCCAACGTCCTGACTTTC. It specifies CASSLFAGGANVLTF.

The chain couples TRBV19 to TRBJ2-7; D may be TRBD1 (5 bases). The V end lost 3 bases, the J end lost 3 bases, and 21 bases lay between the germline ends. Germline assignment: CDR1 LNHDA and CDR2 SQIVND (reference sequence). The CDR3 is made up of 17 amino acids. The CDR3 bases are TGTGCCAGTAGTATGAAATCACCCAGGGTCCGGGTCTACGAGCAGTACTTC. The encoded protein is CASSMKSPRVRVYEQYF.

This clone has a handful of counts. The CDR3 nucleotides are TGTGCCAGTAGTATGGGGTTTGGGCGGGCCTACGAGCAGTACTTC. This codes for CASSMGFGRAYEQYF. This sequence joins TRBV19 and TRBJ2-7; D may be TRBD2 (5 bases). The ends were cut back, 3 bases at V and 2 bases at J, with 14 bases in the middle. The CDR3 runs 15 residues. From germline, CDR1 is LNHDA and CDR2 SQIVND (reference sequence).

The chain joins TRBV4-3 to TRBJ2-3, with 12 bases lining up with TRBD2. Germline-derived CDR1 and CDR2 are LGHNA and YSLEER. The junction had 9 bases not matched to a gene; V was cut back by 4 bases and J by 4 bases. The CDR3 extends over 17 amino acids. This CDR3 reads CASSPRGLAGRADTQYF. The CDR3 DNA reads as TGCGCCAGCAGCCCACGCGGACTAGCGGGGCGTGCAGATACGCAGTATTTT.

The chain employs TRBV9 and TRBJ1-6; perhaps TRBD1 as D (6 bases). CDR3 length: 17 amino acids. With 3 bases removed from V and 7 bases from J, the gap between germline ends came to 20 bases. From germline, CDR1 is SGDLS and CDR2 YYNGEE. The CDR3 loop reads CASSAPRRGGKNSPLHF. The DNA of the CDR3 is TGTGCCAGCAGCGCACCGCGTAGGGGGGGGAAGAATTCACCCCTCCACTTT.